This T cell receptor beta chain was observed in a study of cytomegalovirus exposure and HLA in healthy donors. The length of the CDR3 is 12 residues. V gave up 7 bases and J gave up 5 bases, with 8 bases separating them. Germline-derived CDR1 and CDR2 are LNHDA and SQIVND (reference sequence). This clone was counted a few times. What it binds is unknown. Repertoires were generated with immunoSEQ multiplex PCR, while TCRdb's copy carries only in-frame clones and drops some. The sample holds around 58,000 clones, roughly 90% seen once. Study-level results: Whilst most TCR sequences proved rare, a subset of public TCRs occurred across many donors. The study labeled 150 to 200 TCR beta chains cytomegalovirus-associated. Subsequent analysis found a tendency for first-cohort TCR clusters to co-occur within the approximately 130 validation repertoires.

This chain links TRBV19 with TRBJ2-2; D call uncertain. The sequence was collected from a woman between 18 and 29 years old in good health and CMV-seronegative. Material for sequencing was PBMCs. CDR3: CASKRRTGELFF. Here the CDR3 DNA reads TGTGCCAGTAAACGGCGGACCGGGGAGCTGTTTTTT.